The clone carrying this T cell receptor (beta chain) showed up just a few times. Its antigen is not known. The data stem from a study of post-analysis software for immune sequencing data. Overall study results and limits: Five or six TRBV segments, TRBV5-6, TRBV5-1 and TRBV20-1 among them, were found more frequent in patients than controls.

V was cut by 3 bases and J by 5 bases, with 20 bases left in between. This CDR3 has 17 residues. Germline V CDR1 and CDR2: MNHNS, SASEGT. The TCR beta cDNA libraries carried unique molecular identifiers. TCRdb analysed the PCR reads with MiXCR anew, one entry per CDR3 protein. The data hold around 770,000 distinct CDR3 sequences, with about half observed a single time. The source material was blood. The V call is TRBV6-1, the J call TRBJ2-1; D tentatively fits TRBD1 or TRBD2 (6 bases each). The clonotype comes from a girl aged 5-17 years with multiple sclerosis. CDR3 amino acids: CASSDRRGQRRDNEQFF. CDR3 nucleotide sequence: TGTGCCAGCAGTGACCGCAGGGGACAACGGAGGGACAATGAGCAGTTCTTC.